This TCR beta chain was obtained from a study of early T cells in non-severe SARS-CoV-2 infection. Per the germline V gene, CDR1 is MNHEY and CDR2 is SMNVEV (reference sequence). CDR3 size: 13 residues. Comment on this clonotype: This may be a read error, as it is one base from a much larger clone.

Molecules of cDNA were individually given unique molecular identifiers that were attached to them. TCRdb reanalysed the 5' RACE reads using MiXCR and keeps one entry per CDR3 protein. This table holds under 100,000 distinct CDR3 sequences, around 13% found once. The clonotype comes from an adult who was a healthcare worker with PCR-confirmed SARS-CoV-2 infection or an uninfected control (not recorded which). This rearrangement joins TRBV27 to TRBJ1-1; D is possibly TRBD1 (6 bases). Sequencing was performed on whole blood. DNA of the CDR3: TGTGCCAACAGTTTGATCAGGGGCACTGAAGCTTTCTTT. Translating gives CANSLIRGTEAFF.